This T cell receptor beta chain was profiled in a study of blood T cell repertoires in COVID-19. The overall study: Spain, Italy and the United States supplied samples that represented acute and convalescent COVID-19.

After removal of 6 bases from V and 7 bases from J, the junction contained 15 bases not matched to a gene. CDR3 length: 16 amino acids. Germline CDR1 reads MDHEN; CDR2 reads SYDVKM. Enrolment of Seattle patients took place during active infection, and they were followed longitudinally. As originally analysed: Reference gene primer amplification gave estimated nucleated cell counts. TCRdb's copy holds only in-frame clones and misses some; the assay was immunoSEQ multiplex PCR. The V and J calls and clone size were taken over from that table, and D and trimming were inferred from the DNA. In the table there are 51,000 or so clones, roughly four fifths of which are singletons.

The sequencing sample was made of peripheral blood. The rearrangement uses TRBV28 and TRBJ2-7, with 10 bases aligning to TRBD1. This TCR was sampled from a woman aged 80 or older with COVID-19, enrolled during active disease. CDR3 in DNA: TGTGCCAGCAGCCCCGACAGGGGGCGTCATGTGTGGGAGCAGTACTTC. It encodes CASSPDRGRHVWEQYF. The whole variable domain, filled in from reference TRBV28 and TRBJ2-7, reads DVKVTQSSRYLVKRTGEKVFLECVQDMDHENMFWYRQDPGLGLRLIYFSYDVKMKEKGDIPEGYSVSREKKERFSLILESASTNQTSMYLCASSPDRGRHVWEQYFGPGTRLTVT.